This entry lists 3 T cell receptor beta chains sequenced from one sample in a study of cytomegalovirus exposure and HLA in healthy donors. Amplification used 60 Vbeta primers and 13 Jbeta primers. The protocol was immunoSEQ multiplex PCR, while the TCRdb copy is restricted to in-frame clones and leaves out a portion. The table lists roughly 180,000 clones, roughly 80% of them singletons. Sequenced material: PBMCs. The receptors stem from a woman in her thirties or forties in good health and CMV-seropositive.

The chain recombines TRBV7-2 with TRBJ1-2; TRBD1 might be the D (6 bases). There are 15 residues in the CDR3. Germline V gene lookup returns CDR1 SGHTA and CDR2 FQGNSA. V lost 5 bases to trimming and J lost 6 bases, with 19 bases between them. CDR3 DNA sequence: TGTGCCAGCAGCCTAACAAGGGACAATCTCGATGGCTACACCTTC. Residues: CASSLTRDNLDGYTF.

V gene TRBV5-4 combines with J gene TRBJ2-5; 10 bases line up with TRBD1. The V gene's germline CDR1 is SGHNT and CDR2 YYREEE (reference sequence). This CDR3 contains 15 residues. V lost 1 base to trimming and J lost 3 bases; unmatched junction nucleotides: 3. CDR3 DNA: TGTGCCAGCAGCTTGATTGGGACAGGGGAAGAGACCCAGTACTTC. Translation gives CASSLIGTGEETQYF.

This clone occurred once. The chain couples TRBV2 to TRBJ2-7; D may be TRBD1 (5 bases). Germline V gene data show CDR1 as SNHLY and CDR2 as FYNNEI. This CDR3 contains 14 residues. V lost 3 bases and J 0 bases, leaving 9 bases between the germline ends. As DNA, the CDR3 is TGTGCCAGCAGTGACCGAGACAGCTCCTACGAGCAGTACTTC. Protein product: CASSDRDSSYEQYF.